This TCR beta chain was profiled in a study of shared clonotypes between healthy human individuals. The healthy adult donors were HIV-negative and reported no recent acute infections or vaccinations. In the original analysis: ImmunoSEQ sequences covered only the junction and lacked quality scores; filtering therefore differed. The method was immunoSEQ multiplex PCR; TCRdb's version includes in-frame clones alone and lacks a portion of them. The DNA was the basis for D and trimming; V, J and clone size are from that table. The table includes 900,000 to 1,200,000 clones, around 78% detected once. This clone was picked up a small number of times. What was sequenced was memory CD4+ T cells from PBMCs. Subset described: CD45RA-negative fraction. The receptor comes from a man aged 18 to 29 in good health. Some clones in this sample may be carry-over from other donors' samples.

The CDR3 spells CASSPPTGTEAFF. The CDR3 region has the DNA TGTGCCAGCAGTCCCCCGACGGGGACTGAAGCTTTCTTT. The chain is built from TRBV6-6 and TRBJ1-1; unclear D gene. This CDR3 has 13 amino acids. The V end was cut by 5 bases, the J end by 5 bases, with 12 bases between. The germline V gene encodes CDR1 MNHNY and CDR2 SVGAGI (reference sequence).